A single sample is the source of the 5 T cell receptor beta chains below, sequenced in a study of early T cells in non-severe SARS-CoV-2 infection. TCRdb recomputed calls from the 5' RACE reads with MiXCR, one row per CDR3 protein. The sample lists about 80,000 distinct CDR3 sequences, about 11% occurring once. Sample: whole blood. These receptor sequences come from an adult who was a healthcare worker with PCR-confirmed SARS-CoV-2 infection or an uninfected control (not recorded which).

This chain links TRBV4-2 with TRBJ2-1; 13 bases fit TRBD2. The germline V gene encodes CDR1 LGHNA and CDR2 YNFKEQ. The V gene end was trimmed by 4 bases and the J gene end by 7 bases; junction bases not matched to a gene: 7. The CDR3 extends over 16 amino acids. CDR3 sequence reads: CASSLRGLAGRNEQFF. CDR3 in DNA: TGTGCCAGCAGCCTCAGGGGACTAGCGGGGAGAAATGAGCAGTTCTTC.

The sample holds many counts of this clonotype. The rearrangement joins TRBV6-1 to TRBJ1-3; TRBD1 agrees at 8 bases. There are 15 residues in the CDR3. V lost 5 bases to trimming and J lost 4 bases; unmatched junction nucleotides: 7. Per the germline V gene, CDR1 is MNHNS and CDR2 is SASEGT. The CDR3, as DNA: TGTGCCAGCAGTTCCGGACAGGGATGGGGAAACACCATATATTTT. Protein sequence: CASSSGQGWGNTIYF.

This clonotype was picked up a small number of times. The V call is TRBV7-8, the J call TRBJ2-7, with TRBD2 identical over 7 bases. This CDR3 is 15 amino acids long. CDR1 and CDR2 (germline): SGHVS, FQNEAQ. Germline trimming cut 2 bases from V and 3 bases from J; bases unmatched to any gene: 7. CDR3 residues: CASSLNYERGYEQYF. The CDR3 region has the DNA TGTGCCAGCAGCTTAAATTATGAGCGGGGCTACGAGCAGTACTTC.

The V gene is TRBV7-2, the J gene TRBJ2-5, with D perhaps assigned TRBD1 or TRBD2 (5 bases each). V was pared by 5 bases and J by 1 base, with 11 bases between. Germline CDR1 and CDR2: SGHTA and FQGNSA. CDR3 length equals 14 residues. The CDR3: CASSRGTGQETQYF. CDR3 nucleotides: TGTGCCAGCAGCCGAGGGACGGGCCAAGAGACCCAGTACTTC. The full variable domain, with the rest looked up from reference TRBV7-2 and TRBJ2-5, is GAGVSQSPSNKVTEKGKDVELRCDPISGHTALYWYRQSLGQGLEFLIYFQGNSAPDKSGLPSDRFSAERTGGSVSTLTIQRTQQEDSAVYLCASSRGTGQETQYFGPGTRLLVL.

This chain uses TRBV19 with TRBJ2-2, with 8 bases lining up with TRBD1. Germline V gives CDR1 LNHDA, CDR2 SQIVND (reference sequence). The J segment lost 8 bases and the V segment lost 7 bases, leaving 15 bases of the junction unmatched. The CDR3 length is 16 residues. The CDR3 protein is CASNLNVGQASGELFF. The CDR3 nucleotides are TGTGCCAGTAATCTGAATGTGGGACAGGCCTCTGGGGAGCTGTTTTTT. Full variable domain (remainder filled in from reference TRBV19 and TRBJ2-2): DGGITQSPKYLFRKEGQNVTLSCEQNLNHDAMYWYRQDPGQGLRLIYYSQIVNDFQKGDIAEGYSVSREKKESFPLTVTSAQKNPTAFYLCASNLNVGQASGELFFGEGSRLTVL.